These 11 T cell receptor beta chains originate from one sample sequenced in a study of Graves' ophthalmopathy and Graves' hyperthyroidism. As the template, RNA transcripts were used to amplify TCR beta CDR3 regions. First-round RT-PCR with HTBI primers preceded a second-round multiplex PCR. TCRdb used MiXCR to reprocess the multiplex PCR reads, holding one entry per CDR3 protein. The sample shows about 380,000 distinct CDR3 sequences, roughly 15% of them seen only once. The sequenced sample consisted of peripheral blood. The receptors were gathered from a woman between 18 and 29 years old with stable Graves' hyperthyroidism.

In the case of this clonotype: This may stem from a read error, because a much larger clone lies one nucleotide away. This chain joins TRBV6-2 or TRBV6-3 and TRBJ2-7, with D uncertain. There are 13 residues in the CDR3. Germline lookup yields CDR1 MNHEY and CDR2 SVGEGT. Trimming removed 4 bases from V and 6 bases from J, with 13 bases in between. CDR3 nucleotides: TGTGCCAGCAGTTTCAATGGGGTTGGCGAGCAGTACTTC. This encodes CASSFNGVGEQYF.

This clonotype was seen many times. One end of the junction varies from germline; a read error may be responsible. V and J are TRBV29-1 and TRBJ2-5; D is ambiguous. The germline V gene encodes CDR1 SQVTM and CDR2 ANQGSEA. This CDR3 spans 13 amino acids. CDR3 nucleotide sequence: TGCAGCGCTGAAATAGCTGTATCGGAGACCCAGTACTTC. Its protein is CSAEIAVSETQYF.

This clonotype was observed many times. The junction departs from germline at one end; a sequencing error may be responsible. CDR3 sequence: CASSYSTGEIAKNIKYF. CDR3 DNA sequence: TGTGCCAGCAGTTACTCTACAGGGGAGATAGCCAAAAACATTAAGTACTTC. The chain recombines TRBV6-2 or TRBV6-3 with TRBJ2-4; 7 bases map to TRBD1. The CDR3 totals 17 residues. Germline V lookup: CDR1 MNHEY, CDR2 SVGEGT.

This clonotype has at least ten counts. The chain's CDR3 is CASGPGTPYGYTF. The DNA for the CDR3 is TGTGCCAGTGGGCCCGGGACACCCTATGGCTACACCTTC. J is TRBJ1-2 and V is TRBV19; weak D call: TRBD1 (6 bases). Germline-derived CDR1 and CDR2 are LNHDA and SQIVND (reference sequence). Trimming pared 8 bases from V and 4 bases from J, leaving 14 bases between. The CDR3 sequence is 13 residues long.

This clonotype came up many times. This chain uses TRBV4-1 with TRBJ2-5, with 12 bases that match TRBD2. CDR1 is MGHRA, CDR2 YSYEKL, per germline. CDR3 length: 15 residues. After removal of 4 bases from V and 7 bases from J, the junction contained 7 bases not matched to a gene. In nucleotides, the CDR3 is TGCGCCAGCAGCCCTGGGACTAGCGGGCGCGGGACCCAGTACTTC. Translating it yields CASSPGTSGRGTQYF.

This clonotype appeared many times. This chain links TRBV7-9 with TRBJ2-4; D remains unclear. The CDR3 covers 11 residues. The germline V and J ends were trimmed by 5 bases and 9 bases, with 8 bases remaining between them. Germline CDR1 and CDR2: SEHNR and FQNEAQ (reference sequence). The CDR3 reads CASSPVSIQYF. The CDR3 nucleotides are TGTGCCAGCAGCCCCGTTAGCATTCAGTACTTC.

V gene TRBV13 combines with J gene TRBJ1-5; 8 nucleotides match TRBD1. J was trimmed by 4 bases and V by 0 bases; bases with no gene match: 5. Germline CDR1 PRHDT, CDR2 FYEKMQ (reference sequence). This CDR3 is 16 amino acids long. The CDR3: CASSLGSRGRNQPQHF. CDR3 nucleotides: TGTGCCAGCAGCTTAGGTTCCAGGGGGCGAAATCAGCCCCAGCATTTT.

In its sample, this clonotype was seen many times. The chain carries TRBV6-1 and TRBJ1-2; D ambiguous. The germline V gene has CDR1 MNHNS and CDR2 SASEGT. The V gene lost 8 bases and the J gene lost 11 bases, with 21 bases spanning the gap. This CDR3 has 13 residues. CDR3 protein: CASLDAARKGYTF. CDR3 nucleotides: TGTGCCAGCCTTGATGCGGCCCGTAAGGGATACACCTTC.

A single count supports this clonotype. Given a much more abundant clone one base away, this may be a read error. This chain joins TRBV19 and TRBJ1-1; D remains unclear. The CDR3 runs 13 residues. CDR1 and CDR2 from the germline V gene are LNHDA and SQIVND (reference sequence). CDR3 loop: CASRSQSPSEACF. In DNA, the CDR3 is TGTGCCAGTAGGTCGCAGAGTCCCTCTGAAGCTTGCTTT.

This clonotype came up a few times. The chain's CDR3 is CASSLAVGSTEAFF. The CDR3 nucleotides read TGCGCCAGCAGCTTGGCCGTGGGAAGCACTGAAGCTTTCTTT. This chain links TRBV5-1 with TRBJ1-1; D gene unclear. Deletions cut 0 bases from V and 4 bases from J, with 10 bases between. There are 14 residues in the CDR3. In germline, CDR1 is SGHRS, CDR2 YFSETQ.

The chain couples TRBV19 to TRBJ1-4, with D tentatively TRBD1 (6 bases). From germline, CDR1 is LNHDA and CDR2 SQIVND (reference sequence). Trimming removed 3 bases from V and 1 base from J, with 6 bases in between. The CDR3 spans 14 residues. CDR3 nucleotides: TGTGCCAGTAGTATGACAGGAACTAATGAAAAACTGTTTTTT. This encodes CASSMTGTNEKLFF.